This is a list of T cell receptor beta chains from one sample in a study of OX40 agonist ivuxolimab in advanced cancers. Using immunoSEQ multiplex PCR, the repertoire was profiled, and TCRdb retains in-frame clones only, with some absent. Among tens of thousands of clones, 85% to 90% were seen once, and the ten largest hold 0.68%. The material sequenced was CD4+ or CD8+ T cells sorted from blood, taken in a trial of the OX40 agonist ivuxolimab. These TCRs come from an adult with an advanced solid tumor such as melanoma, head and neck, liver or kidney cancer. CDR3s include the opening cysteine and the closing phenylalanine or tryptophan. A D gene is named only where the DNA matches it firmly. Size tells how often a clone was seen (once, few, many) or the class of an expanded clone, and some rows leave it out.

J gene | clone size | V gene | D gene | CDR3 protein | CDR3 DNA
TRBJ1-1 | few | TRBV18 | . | CASSPGSGTYEAFF | TGTGCCAGCTCACCAGGGTCCGGGACATATGAAGCTTTCTTT
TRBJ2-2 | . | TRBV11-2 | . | CASSLDRRYTGELFF | TGTGCCAGCAGCTTAGATAGGCGGTACACCGGGGAGCTGTTTTTT
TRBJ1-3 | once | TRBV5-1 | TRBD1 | CASRWDRETGNTIYF | TGCGCCAGCCGGTGGGACAGGGAAACTGGAAACACCATATATTTT
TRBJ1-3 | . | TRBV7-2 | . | CASSLVGATGNTIYF | TGTGCCAGCAGCTTAGTGGGGGCTACTGGAAACACCATATATTTT
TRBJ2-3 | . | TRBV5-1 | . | CASSLAVRTSTDTQYF | TGCGCCAGCAGCTTAGCAGTTCGAACTAGCACAGATACGCAGTATTTT
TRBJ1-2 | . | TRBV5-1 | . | CASSSEAASYGYTF | TGCGCCAGCAGCTCGGAGGCGGCAAGCTATGGCTACACCTTC
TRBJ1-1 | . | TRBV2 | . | CASKGSGTEAFF | TGTGCCAGCAAAGGGAGTGGAACTGAAGCTTTCTTT
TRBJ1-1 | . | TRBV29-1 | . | CSVSEAFF | TGCAGCGTTAGTGAAGCTTTCTTT
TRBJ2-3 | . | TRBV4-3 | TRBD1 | CASSPNPGQAPLSTDTQYF | TGCGCCAGCAGCCCTAATCCGGGACAGGCCCCTCTGAGCACAGATACGCAGTATTTT
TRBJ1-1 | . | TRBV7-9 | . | CASSALGSEAFF | TGTGCCAGCAGCGCCCTTGGCAGTGAAGCTTTCTTT
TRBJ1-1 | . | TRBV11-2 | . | CASSLGGRTEAFF | TGTGCCAGCAGCTTAGGCGGGAGGACTGAAGCTTTCTTT
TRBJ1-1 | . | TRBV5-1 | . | CASSGLANTEAFF | TGCGCCAGCAGCGGACTGGCGAACACTGAAGCTTTCTTT
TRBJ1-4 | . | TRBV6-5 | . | CASKGVNNEKLFF | TGTGCCAGCAAGGGCGTAAATAATGAAAAACTGTTTTTT
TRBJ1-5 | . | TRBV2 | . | CASRAGQRQPQHF | TGTGCCAGCAGGGCCGGACAAAGGCAGCCCCAGCATTTT
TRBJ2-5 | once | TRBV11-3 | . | CASSRGAWETQYF | TGTGCCAGCAGTCGGGGGGCTTGGGAGACCCAGTACTTC
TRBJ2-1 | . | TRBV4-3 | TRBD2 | CASSQGLAGRNEQFF | TGCGCCAGCAGCCAGGGACTAGCGGGGAGGAATGAGCAGTTCTTC
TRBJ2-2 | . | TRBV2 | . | CASSEKRANTGELFF | TGTGCCAGCAGTGAGAAGCGGGCGAACACCGGGGAGCTGTTTTTT
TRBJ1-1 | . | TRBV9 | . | CASSPLQENTEAFF | TGTGCCAGCAGCCCCTTACAGGAGAACACTGAAGCTTTCTTT
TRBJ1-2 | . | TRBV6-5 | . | CASSYSDRSYGYTF | TGTGCCAGCAGTTACTCTGACAGGAGCTATGGCTACACCTTC
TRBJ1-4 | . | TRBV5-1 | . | CASSLQVSGKLFF | TGCGCCAGCAGCTTGCAAGTGTCTGGGAAACTGTTTTTT
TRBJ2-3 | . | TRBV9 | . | CASSVEGRRSDTQYF | TGTGCCAGCAGCGTAGAGGGGCGAAGGTCAGATACGCAGTATTTT